These 4 T cell receptor beta chains came from one sample sequenced in a study of blood T cell repertoires in COVID-19. The data were produced by immunoSEQ multiplex PCR, yet TCRdb's version contains in-frame clones alone and is incomplete. This sample has about 15,000 clones; roughly 88% occur once, and the top ten carry approximately 8.9%. Sequencing was carried out using peripheral blood. These receptors were taken from a human donor in a cohort sampled during active COVID-19.

The V and J genes are TRBV5-1 and TRBJ2-2, with TRBD1 as a possible D gene (5 bases). Trimming cost V 4 bases and J 0 bases, with 10 bases left between them. Germline V lookup: CDR1 SGHRS, CDR2 YFSETQ. The CDR3 length is 15 residues. Here the CDR3 DNA reads TGCGCCAGCAGCAAGGACAACCCGAACACCGGGGAGCTGTTTTTT. Its protein product is CASSKDNPNTGELFF.

The CDR3 reads CASSYGLAKETQYF. The CDR3 region has the DNA TGTGCCAGCAGTTACGGACTAGCGAAAGAGACCCAGTACTTC. The chain links TRBV6-5 to TRBJ2-5; 9 nucleotides align to TRBD2. V gave up 2 bases and J gave up 3 bases; unmatched junction bases: 1. Per the germline V gene, CDR1 is MNHEY and CDR2 is SVGAGI. This CDR3 spans 14 amino acids.

This chain links TRBV9 with TRBJ2-5, with D possibly being TRBD2 (6 bases). CDR3 length: 16 residues. Germline V gene sequence: CDR1 SGDLS, CDR2 YYNGEE. V lost 2 bases, J lost 4 bases, and 18 bases lay in between. The CDR3 DNA sequence: TGTGCCAGCAGCGTCTTATCGGGAGTAACGGTAGAGACCCAGTACTTC. Protein sequence: CASSVLSGVTVETQYF.

This clone was recorded only once. The rearrangement joins TRBV2 to TRBJ2-1; D remains ambiguous. V was clipped by 6 bases and J by 3 bases, with 3 bases between them. The CDR3 totals 11 residues. CDR1 and CDR2 from the germline V gene are SNHLY and FYNNEI. The CDR3 protein is CASSYYNEQFF. In nucleotides, the CDR3 is TGTGCCAGCAGCTACTACAATGAGCAGTTCTTC.